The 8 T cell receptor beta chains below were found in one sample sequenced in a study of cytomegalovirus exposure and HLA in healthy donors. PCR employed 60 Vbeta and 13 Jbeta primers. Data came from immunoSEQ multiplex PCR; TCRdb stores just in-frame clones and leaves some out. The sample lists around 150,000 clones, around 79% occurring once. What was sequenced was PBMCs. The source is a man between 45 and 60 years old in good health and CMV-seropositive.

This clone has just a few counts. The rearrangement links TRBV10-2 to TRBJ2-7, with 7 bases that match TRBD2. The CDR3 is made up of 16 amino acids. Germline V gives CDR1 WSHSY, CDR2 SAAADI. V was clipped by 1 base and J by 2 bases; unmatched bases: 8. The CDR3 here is CASSEFRPSGAYEQYF. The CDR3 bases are TGCGCCAGCAGTGAGTTCAGGCCTAGCGGAGCCTACGAGCAGTACTTC.

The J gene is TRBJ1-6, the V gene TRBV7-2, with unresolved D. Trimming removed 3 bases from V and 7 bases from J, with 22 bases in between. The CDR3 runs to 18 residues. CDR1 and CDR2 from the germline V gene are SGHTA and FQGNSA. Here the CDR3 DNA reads TGTGCCAGCAGCTTCCTCCGGGTCCCAGTGTGGAACAATTCACCCCTCCACTTT. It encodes CASSFLRVPVWNNSPLHF.

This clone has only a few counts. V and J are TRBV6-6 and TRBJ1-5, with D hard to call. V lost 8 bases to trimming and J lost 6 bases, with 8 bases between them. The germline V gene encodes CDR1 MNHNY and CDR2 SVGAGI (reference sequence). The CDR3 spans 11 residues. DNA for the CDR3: TGTGCCAGCTCTACGGGTCAGCCCCAGCATTTT. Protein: CASSTGQPQHF.

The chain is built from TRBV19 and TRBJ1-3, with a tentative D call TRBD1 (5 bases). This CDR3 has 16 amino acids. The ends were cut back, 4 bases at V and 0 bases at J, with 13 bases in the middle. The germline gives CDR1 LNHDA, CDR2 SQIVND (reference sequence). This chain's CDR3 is CASSTGLAFSGNTIYF. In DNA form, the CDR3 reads TGTGCCAGTAGTACGGGACTTGCCTTCTCTGGAAACACCATATATTTT.

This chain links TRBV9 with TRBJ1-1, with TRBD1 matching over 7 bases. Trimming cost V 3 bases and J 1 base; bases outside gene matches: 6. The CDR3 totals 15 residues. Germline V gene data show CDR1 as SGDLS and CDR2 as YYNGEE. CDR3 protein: CASSGWTGENTEAFF. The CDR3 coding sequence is TGTGCCAGCAGCGGGTGGACAGGTGAGAACACTGAAGCTTTCTTT.

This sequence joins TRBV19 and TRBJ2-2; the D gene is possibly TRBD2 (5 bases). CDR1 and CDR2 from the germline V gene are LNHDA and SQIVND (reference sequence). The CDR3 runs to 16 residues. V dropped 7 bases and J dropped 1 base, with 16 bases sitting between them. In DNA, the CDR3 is TGTGCCAGTACCATCAGCGGCATGTTGAACACCGGGGAGCTGTTTTTT. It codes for CASTISGMLNTGELFF.

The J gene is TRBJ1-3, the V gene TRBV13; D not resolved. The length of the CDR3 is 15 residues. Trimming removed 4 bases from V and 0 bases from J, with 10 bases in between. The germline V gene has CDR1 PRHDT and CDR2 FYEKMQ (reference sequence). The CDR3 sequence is CASSSPLFSGNTIYF. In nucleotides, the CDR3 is TGTGCCAGCAGCTCCCCACTCTTCTCTGGAAACACCATATATTTT.

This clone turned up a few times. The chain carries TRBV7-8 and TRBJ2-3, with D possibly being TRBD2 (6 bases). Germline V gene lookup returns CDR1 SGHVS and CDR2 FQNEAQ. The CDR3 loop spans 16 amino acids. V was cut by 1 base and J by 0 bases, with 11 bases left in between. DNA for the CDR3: TGTGCCAGCAGCTTAGTCTCAGGGACTAGCACAGATACGCAGTATTTT. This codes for CASSLVSGTSTDTQYF.